Below, 21 T cell receptor beta chains from the same sample are listed, as sequenced in a study of blood T cells in healthy people across ages. Using a J-beta primer mix together with a sample-barcoded 5' primer, a second PCR was run for roughly 7 to 12 cycles. TCRdb reprocessed the 5' RACE reads with MiXCR, giving one entry per CDR3 protein. In the table there are about 680,000 distinct CDR3 sequences, about half of which are singletons. The sample was blood. Receptors were obtained from a woman aged 55-70 years in good health.

In the case of this clonotype: One end of the junction varies from germline; a read error may be responsible. The chain recombines TRBV20-1 with TRBJ2-7; D unclear. Germline CDR1 and CDR2: DFQATT and SNEGSKA (reference sequence). The CDR3 has 15 residues. Here the CDR3 reads CSARGGRTASYEQYF. CDR3 DNA: TGCAGTGCAAGAGGTGGAAGGACGGCATCCTACGAGCAGTACTTC.

V is TRBV6-6 and J is TRBJ2-1; D ambiguous. Germline V CDR1 and CDR2: MNHNY, SVGAGI (reference sequence). This CDR3 has 15 amino acids. V was clipped by 0 bases and J by 5 bases, with 11 bases between them. Here the CDR3 reads CASSYSNPENNEQFF. The CDR3 DNA reads as TGTGCCAGCAGTTACTCGAATCCGGAGAACAATGAGCAGTTCTTC.

This clonotype was seen a handful of times. V and J are TRBV20-1 and TRBJ2-1, with 11 bases identical to TRBD2. The junction had 14 bases not matched to a gene; V was cut back by 4 bases and J by 9 bases. The germline gives CDR1 DFQATT, CDR2 SNEGSKA (reference sequence). There are 16 residues in the CDR3. Here the CDR3 DNA reads TGCAGTGCTACCGGGGTAGCGGGAGGGCCGCAAATTGAGCAGTTCTTC. As protein: CSATGVAGGPQIEQFF.

The chain couples TRBV20-1 to TRBJ2-1; 8 bases are shared with TRBD2. The last part of the DNA fits TRBJ2-7 better; the J call may be wrong. Germline CDR1 is DFQATT and CDR2 is SNEGSKA (reference sequence). CDR3 size: 17 residues. The CDR3 protein is CSARKIAGISSYNEQYF. CDR3 nucleotides: TGCAGTGCTAGAAAGATAGCGGGGATCAGCTCCTACAATGAGCAGTACTTC.

J is TRBJ2-1 and V is TRBV5-1, with D tentatively TRBD2 (6 bases). The germline gives CDR1 SGHRS, CDR2 YFSETQ. The length of the CDR3 is 15 residues. V was clipped by 0 bases and J by 4 bases, with 11 bases between them. CDR3 bases: TGCGCCAGCAGCTTGGGTTCGGCGGGATACAATGAGCAGTTCTTC. As protein: CASSLGSAGYNEQFF.

This clonotype was seen only a few times. The rearrangement links TRBV4-3 to TRBJ2-3; 11 bases agree with TRBD2. The CDR3 has 18 amino acids. Looked up from germline, CDR1 is LGHNA and CDR2 is YSLEER. The trim removed 4 bases at V and 3 bases at J, leaving 12 bases unmatched. The CDR3 nucleotides are TGCGCCAGCAGCCGGAGGCTAGCGGGAGGCGGCCCTACAGATACGCAGTATTTT. Its protein product is CASSRRLAGGGPTDTQYF.

The chain recombines TRBV29-1 with TRBJ1-1; D is ambiguous. CDR1 is SQVTM, CDR2 ANQGSEA, per germline. The ends were cut back, 0 bases at V and 1 base at J, with 3 bases in the middle. The length of the CDR3 is 12 residues. The CDR3 protein is CSVEEANTEAFF. In DNA, the CDR3 is TGCAGCGTTGAAGAGGCGAACACTGAAGCTTTCTTT.

This rearrangement joins TRBV15 to TRBJ1-5; a possible D gene is TRBD1 (5 bases). The V end lost 0 bases, the J end lost 4 bases, and 13 bases lay between the germline ends. CDR3 length: 16 residues. Germline assignment: CDR1 LNHNV and CDR2 YYDKDF (reference sequence). CDR3: CATSRDGAGQNQPQHF. Here the CDR3 DNA reads TGTGCCACCAGCAGAGATGGGGCAGGCCAGAATCAGCCCCAGCATTTT.

V gene TRBV30 combines with J gene TRBJ2-5; maybe TRBD1 (6 bases). Germline V gene lookup returns CDR1 GTSNPN and CDR2 SVGIG (reference sequence). The V gene lost 0 bases and the J gene lost 7 bases, with 6 bases spanning the gap. This CDR3 contains 11 residues. The CDR3 loop reads CAWSVQGTQYF. DNA for the CDR3: TGTGCCTGGAGTGTACAGGGGACCCAGTACTTC.

This clonotype has only a few counts. The V gene is TRBV28, the J gene TRBJ2-4; 14 bases align to TRBD2. The V gene's germline CDR1 is MDHEN and CDR2 SYDVKM. The CDR3 consists of 17 residues. J lost 1 base, V lost 7 bases, and 6 bases had no gene match. Here the CDR3 reads CASTRLAGGLAKNIQYF. The CDR3 DNA reads TGTGCCAGCACCAGACTAGCGGGAGGGCTGGCCAAAAACATTCAGTACTTC.

This clonotype was recorded a few times. The genes are TRBV7-2 and TRBJ2-5; a weak D match, TRBD1 (6 bases). The tail of the sequence fits TRBJ2-7 better, so the J call may be wrong. The CDR3 covers 14 residues. Germline V lookup: CDR1 SGHTA, CDR2 FQGNSA. The CDR3 DNA reads as TGTGCCAGCAGCTCAGCTAGACAGGCGAACGAGCAGTACTTC. This codes for CASSSARQANEQYF.

This chain joins TRBV28 and TRBJ2-5; D is possibly TRBD1 or TRBD2 (5 bases each). Germline V gene lookup returns CDR1 MDHEN and CDR2 SYDVKM. With 10 bases removed from V and 5 bases from J, the gap between germline ends came to 20 bases. This CDR3 contains 14 residues. CDR3 sequence reads: CATLSGLEWETQYF. In DNA, the CDR3 is TGTGCCACCCTTTCGGGGCTAGAGTGGGAGACCCAGTACTTC. Full variable domain (outside the CDR3, taken from reference TRBV28 and TRBJ2-5): DVKVTQSSRYLVKRTGEKVFLECVQDMDHENMFWYRQDPGLGLRLIYFSYDVKMKEKGDIPEGYSVSREKKERFSLILESASTNQTSMYLCATLSGLEWETQYFGPGTRLLVL.

This clonotype was counted between two and nine times. The chain uses TRBV7-9 and TRBJ2-1; 7 nucleotides match TRBD2. The V and J ends lost 5 bases and 15 bases, in that order; junction bases with no gene match: 10. There are 12 residues in the CDR3. Germline CDR1 reads SEHNR; CDR2 reads FQNEAQ (reference sequence). The DNA for the CDR3 is TGTGCCAGCAGCCGCCAGACTAGCCCGGGGTTCTTC. This translates into CASSRQTSPGFF.

The CDR3 here is CASRQGSLDTQYF. The CDR3 region has the DNA TGTGCCAGCAGGCAGGGGTCATTGGATACGCAGTATTTT. This chain connects TRBV6-6 to TRBJ2-3, with D possibly TRBD1 on 6 matching bases. Trimming cost V 6 bases and J 6 bases, with 13 bases left between them. CDR1 is MNHNY and CDR2 is SVGAGI in the germline V gene (reference sequence). The CDR3 loop spans 13 amino acids.

This clonotype was seen just once. The V call is TRBV7-2, the J call TRBJ2-1; D is perhaps TRBD1 or TRBD2 (5 bases each). Per germline, CDR1 SGHTA and CDR2 FQGNSA. Trimming took 5 bases from V and 12 from J, leaving 23 bases between them. The CDR3 has 15 amino acids. The CDR3 region is CASSPAPPRGDGQFF. The CDR3 DNA reads as TGTGCCAGCAGCCCAGCCCCCCCAAGGGGAGATGGGCAGTTCTTC.

This chain links TRBV20-1 with TRBJ2-3, with 11 bases that match TRBD2. CDR1 and CDR2 from the germline V gene are DFQATT and SNEGSKA (reference sequence). Losses at the gene ends were 5 bases for V and 1 base for J; bases not matched to a gene: 2. The CDR3 sequence is 14 residues long. The CDR3 spells CSAAGLAGTDTQYF. The CDR3 region has the DNA TGCAGTGCTGCGGGACTAGCGGGCACAGATACGCAGTATTTT.

The rearrangement uses TRBV25-1 and TRBJ1-2; D perhaps matches TRBD1 (5 bases). This CDR3 comprises 12 residues. In germline, CDR1 is MGHDK, CDR2 SYGVNS. Between the trimmed V and J ends, which lost 10 bases and 7 bases, there was a span of 16 bases. The CDR3 DNA is TGTGCCACCGAAACAGGCTCCGCTGGCTACACCTTC. The encoded protein is CATETGSAGYTF.

This clonotype has only one observation. A clone one base away is much larger, so this may be a read error. The chain links TRBV6-5 to TRBJ2-1, with 7 bases identical to TRBD1. The CDR3 covers 16 residues. CDR1 is MNHEY and CDR2 is SVGAGI in the germline V gene. The CDR3 loop reads CASSYTNRGLRNGQFF. The DNA for the CDR3 is TGTGCCAGCAGTTATACGAACAGGGGCCTTCGGAATGGGCAGTTCTTC.

There are many counts of this clonotype. The chain has TRBV7-9 and TRBJ1-2; unclear D gene. V was trimmed by 1 base and J by 0 bases, leaving 9 bases between them. The CDR3 sequence is 15 residues long. Germline values: CDR1 SEHNR, CDR2 FQNEAQ (reference sequence). The CDR3 loop reads CASSLVQLANYGYTF. Written as DNA, the CDR3 is TGTGCCAGCAGCTTAGTACAACTTGCTAACTATGGCTACACCTTC.

This clonotype turned up a few times. The V and J genes are TRBV4-3 and TRBJ1-2, with D unclear. With 0 bases removed from V and 7 bases from J, the gap between germline ends came to 15 bases. This CDR3 is built from 15 residues. Germline V gives CDR1 LGHNA, CDR2 YSLEER. The CDR3 nucleotides are TGCGCCAGCAGCCAAGATGTCCGGGGAACGTTTGGCTACACCTTC. It yields the protein CASSQDVRGTFGYTF.

This chain uses TRBV20-1 with TRBJ2-1; 8 nucleotides agree with TRBD2. CDR1 and CDR2 (germline): DFQATT, SNEGSKA (reference sequence). The CDR3 is 16 amino acids. The junction had 23 bases not matched to a gene; V was cut back by 4 bases and J by 15 bases. CDR3 amino acids: CSANSLRREGLGCRFF. CDR3 nucleotide sequence: TGCAGTGCTAACAGCCTTAGACGGGAGGGCCTTGGATGTAGGTTCTTC.